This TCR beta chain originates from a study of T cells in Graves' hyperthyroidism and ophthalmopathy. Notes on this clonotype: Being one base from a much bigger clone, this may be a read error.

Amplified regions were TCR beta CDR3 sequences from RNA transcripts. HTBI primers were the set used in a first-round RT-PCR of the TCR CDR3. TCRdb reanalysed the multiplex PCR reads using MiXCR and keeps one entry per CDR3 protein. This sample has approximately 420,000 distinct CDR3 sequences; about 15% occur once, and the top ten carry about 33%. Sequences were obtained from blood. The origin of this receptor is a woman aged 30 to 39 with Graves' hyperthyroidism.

The CDR3 sequence is CATSDLQKGYWVTAFPQETRYF. Written as DNA, the CDR3 is TGTGCCACCAGTGATTTGCAAAAAGGCTACTGGGTTACGGCCTTCCCACAAGAGACCCGGTACTTC. J is TRBJ2-5 and V is TRBV24-1; D is ambiguous. Germline CDR1 KGHDR, CDR2 SFDVKD. This CDR3 region has 22 residues.